This T cell receptor (beta chain) was recorded in a study of cytomegalovirus exposure and HLA in healthy donors. General study findings and limits: In a later analysis, donors in an Asian-associated ancestry cluster reportedly had fewer N-insertions in productive TCRs than the cohort mean. What a later analysis showed was that several of the most significant clusters appeared linked to common viral pathogens.

Notes on this clone: Its antigen is still unknown.

V was trimmed by 8 bases and J by 1 base, leaving 18 bases between them. The length of the CDR3 is 15 residues. Germline CDR1 and CDR2: MDHEN and SYDVKM. 13 Jbeta primers and 60 Vbeta primers were used for the PCR. TCRdb keeps only in-frame clones here, not all; method: immunoSEQ multiplex PCR. The sample records 200,000 to 250,000 clones, around 76% being singletons. The material sequenced was PBMCs. The source is a man younger than 35 in good health and CMV-seronegative. This chain links TRBV28 with TRBJ2-7; D perhaps matches TRBD1 (6 bases). The CDR3 sequence: CASGRVTTGSYEQYF. The CDR3 coding sequence is TGTGCCAGCGGCAGGGTTACTACAGGGTCCTACGAGCAGTACTTC. The full variable domain, rest sourced from reference TRBV28 and TRBJ2-7, is DVKVTQSSRYLVKRTGEKVFLECVQDMDHENMFWYRQDPGLGLRLIYFSYDVKMKEKGDIPEGYSVSREKKERFSLILESASTNQTSMYLCASGRVTTGSYEQYFGPGTRLTVT.